The source of this T cell receptor beta chain is a study of blood T cell repertoires in COVID-19. The authors' processing: Estimation of nucleated cell counts relied on the amplification of reference gene primers. Sequenced by immunoSEQ multiplex PCR; TCRdb stores in-frame clones only, minus some. That table supplies the V and J calls and clone size; D and trimming were determined from the DNA. Of about 490,000 clones listed, 80% to 90% are singletons. This CDR3 contains 16 residues. V lost 3 bases to trimming and J lost 0 bases, with 13 bases between them. Germline assignment: CDR1 SGHAT and CDR2 FQNNGV.

This TCR came from a human donor in a cohort sampled during active COVID-19. The chain joins TRBV11-2 to TRBJ2-3; no definite D call. The sequencing sample was made of peripheral blood. The CDR3 DNA is TGTGCCAGCAGCTTGCGGAAAGCAGCTAGCACAGATACGCAGTATTTT. It specifies CASSLRKAASTDTQYF.